This T cell receptor beta chain was sequenced for a study of T cell responses to AZD1222 COVID-19 vaccine. Germline V CDR1 and CDR2: LNHDA, SQIVND (reference sequence). The CDR3 extends over 14 amino acids. V gave up 6 bases and J gave up 7 bases; unmatched junction bases: 6. This table comes from immunoSEQ multiplex PCR, and its TCRdb copy is limited to in-frame clones, with some not included. The table records 180,000 or so clones, approximately 93% of them present only once. Sample: peripheral blood, taken on day 0 of AZD1222 vaccination. The TCR was taken from an adult in good health. J is TRBJ1-6 and V is TRBV19, with 7 bases that match TRBD1. This CDR3 is CASSLGTVNSPLHF. The CDR3 DNA reads TGTGCCAGTAGCCTAGGGACAGTAAATTCACCCCTCCACTTT.